Listed below are T cell receptor beta chains from one sample, sequenced in a study of blood T cell repertoires in COVID-19. Assay used: immunoSEQ multiplex PCR; TCRdb lists only in-frame clones, some missing. The sample holds 430,000 or so clones, approximately 90% seen once. Source material: PBMCs or T cells enriched from blood (not recorded which). Receptors were obtained from a woman in her forties who had recovered from COVID-19. CDR3s include the opening cysteine and the closing phenylalanine or tryptophan. A D gene is named only where the DNA matches it firmly. Clone size is given for some rows only: seen once, a few or many times, or a class if the clone is expanded.

clone_size j_call d_call v_call cdr3_aa
. TRBJ2-5 TRBD2 TRBV2 CASTRGGAGKTQYF
. TRBJ2-5 . TRBV12-3/TRBV12-4 CASSLSPGETQYF
. TRBJ1-1 . TRBV6-5 CATNARNTEAFF
. TRBJ1-1 TRBD1 TRBV6-5 CAGRTGRDTEAFF
. TRBJ2-3 . TRBV7-2 CASSLVGTGAKTDTQYF
. TRBJ2-1 TRBD2 TRBV4-3 CASSQEASGSSYNEQFF
. TRBJ2-1 TRBD2 TRBV3-1/TRBV3-2 CASGLAGGVMNEQFF
few TRBJ1-1 . TRBV7-8 CASSPSTGNTEAFF
once TRBJ2-1 TRBD2 TRBV11-2 CASSSTSTGTSGIFEQFF
. TRBJ2-7 . TRBV4-3 CASSQDRSRATYEQYF
. TRBJ1-6 . TRBV25-1 CASSELGGSRNSPLHF